This T cell receptor beta chain appears in the sequencing data of a study of blood T cell repertoires in COVID-19. Study overall: Italy, Spain and the United States were the sources of the convalescent and acute COVID-19 samples. PBMCs, B-cell-depleted T cells, or T cells were the source of the cDNA or gDNA that made up the material.

Original analysis: Reference gene primer amplification yielded estimated nucleated cell counts. Produced via immunoSEQ multiplex PCR; TCRdb's table is partial and in-frame only. That table is the source of V, J and clone size, and D and trimming were worked out from the DNA. The data contain some 83,000 clones, more than 75% of them singletons. CDR3 length equals 15 residues. With 4 bases clipped from V and 9 bases from J, the junction kept 11 bases outside the gene matches. Germline CDR1 reads LGHDT; CDR2 reads YNNKEL (reference sequence). The receptor's source is a man aged 80 or over with active or convalescent COVID-19. The sequencing sample was made of peripheral blood. The chain joins TRBV3-1 (or the pseudogene TRBV3-2) to TRBJ1-5, with TRBD1 matching 8 bases. The CDR3 nucleotides are TGTGCCAGCAGCCGCGGACAGGGCGCCCAGGGGCCCCAGCATTTT. It codes for CASSRGQGAQGPQHF.